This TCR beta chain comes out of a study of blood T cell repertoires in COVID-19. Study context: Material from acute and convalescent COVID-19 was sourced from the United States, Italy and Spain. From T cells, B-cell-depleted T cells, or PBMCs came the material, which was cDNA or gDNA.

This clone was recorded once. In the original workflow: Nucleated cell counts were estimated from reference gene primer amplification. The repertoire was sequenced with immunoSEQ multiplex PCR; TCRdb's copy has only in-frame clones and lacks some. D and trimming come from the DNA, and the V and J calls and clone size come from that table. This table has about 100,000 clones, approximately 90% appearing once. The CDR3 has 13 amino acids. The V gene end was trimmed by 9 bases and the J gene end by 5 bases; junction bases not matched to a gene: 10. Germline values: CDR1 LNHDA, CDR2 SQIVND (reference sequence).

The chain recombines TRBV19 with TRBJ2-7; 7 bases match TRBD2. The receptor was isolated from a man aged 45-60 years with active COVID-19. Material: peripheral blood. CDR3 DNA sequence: TGTGCCAGCAAAGGGGCAGGGAGGGACGAGCAGTACTTC. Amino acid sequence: CASKGAGRDEQYF.